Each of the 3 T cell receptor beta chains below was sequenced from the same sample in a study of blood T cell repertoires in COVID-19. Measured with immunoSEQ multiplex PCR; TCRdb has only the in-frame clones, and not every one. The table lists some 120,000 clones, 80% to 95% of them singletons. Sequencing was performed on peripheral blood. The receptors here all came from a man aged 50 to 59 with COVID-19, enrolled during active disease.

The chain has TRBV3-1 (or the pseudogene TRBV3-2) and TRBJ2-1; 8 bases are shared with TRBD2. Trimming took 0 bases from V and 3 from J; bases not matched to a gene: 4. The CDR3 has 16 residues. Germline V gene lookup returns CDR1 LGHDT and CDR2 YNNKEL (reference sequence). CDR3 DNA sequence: TGTGCCAGCAGCCAAGATCGCGGGAGGTTCTACAATGAGCAGTTCTTC. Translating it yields CASSQDRGRFYNEQFF.

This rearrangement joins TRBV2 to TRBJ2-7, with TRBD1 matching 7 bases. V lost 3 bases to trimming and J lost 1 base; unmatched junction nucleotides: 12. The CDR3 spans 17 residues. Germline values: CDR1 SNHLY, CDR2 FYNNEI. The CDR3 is CASSDGRWDRHSYEQYF. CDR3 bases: TGTGCCAGCAGTGATGGAAGGTGGGACAGACATTCCTACGAGCAGTACTTC.

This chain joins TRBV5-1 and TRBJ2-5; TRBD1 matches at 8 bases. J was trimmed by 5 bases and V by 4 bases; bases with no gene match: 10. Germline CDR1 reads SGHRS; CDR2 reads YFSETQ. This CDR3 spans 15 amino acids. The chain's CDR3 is CASSTTGTGRETQYF. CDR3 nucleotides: TGCGCCAGCAGCACAACCGGGACAGGTCGGGAGACCCAGTACTTC.